Sequencing of this T cell receptor beta chain was carried out in a study of T cells after yellow fever vaccination. On the study more broadly: The authors prepared low-cell-number fractions using SMART-Seq v4 Ultra Low Input.

General study points: Only a small proportion of the clonotypes turned up in both the CD4 and the CD8 compartments, likely arising from convergent recombination.

In this sample, this clonotype turned up a few times. Its antigen is unidentified. This CDR3 is 16 amino acids long. The germline CDR1 and CDR2 sequences are SGDLS and YYNGEE. V shed 3 bases and J 7 bases; nucleotides not matched to a gene: 13. TCRdb ran MiXCR on the 5' RACE reads and lists one entry per CDR3 protein. The repertoire holds 300,000 to 400,000 distinct CDR3 sequences, with 8.7% as singletons. The receptor was isolated from a man between 18 and 29 years old who received the YFV17D yellow fever vaccine. This chain uses TRBV9 with TRBJ1-2; TRBD1 matches at 9 bases. This specimen consisted of PBMCs, obtained on the day of the first yellow fever vaccination. As DNA, the CDR3 is TGTGCCAGCAGCGCCCCGGCAGGACGGACAGGGGCTGGCTACACCTTC. Protein sequence: CASSAPAGRTGAGYTF.